Described below is a single T cell receptor (beta chain) sequence and its context. Its cognate antigen is unknown. The record originates from a study of regulatory T cells in long-lasting Graves disease. Looking at the study overall: Persistent cases were those of Graves' disease that involved over 5 years of antithyroid drugs with positive TSH receptor antibodies.

Study outcomes and limitations: New patients shared 750 to 1,000 public clonotypes, and persistent patients shared more, with 2,741.

The time point: persistent/refractory GD, antithyroid drugs over 5 years with positive TRAb. Scientists built the TCR library using RNA that was extracted from PBMCs. EDTA tubes were used for drawing 8.5 to 9 milliliters of peripheral blood. Building of the TCR beta libraries involved iRepertoire HTBI primers and Arm-PCR of CDR3 regions. TCRdb fed the multiplex PCR reads into MiXCR, producing one record per CDR3 protein. This sample yields around 450,000 distinct CDR3 sequences, of which about a fifth are seen a single time; less than 9% belongs to the top ten. This TCR was sampled from a female donor with Graves disease. The specimen was peripheral blood mononuclear cells (PBMCs), collected when the disease was refractory, from a patient treated with antithyroid drugs.

The CDR3 coding sequence is TGTGCCAGCAGCTCAAACCAGGGACACAGAGCTAACTATGGCTACACCTTC. It translates to CASSSNQGHRANYGYTF. The chain uses TRBV11-2 and TRBJ1-2; perhaps TRBD1 as D (6 bases). The CDR3 loop spans 17 amino acids. The V end lost 4 bases, the J end lost 0 bases, and 18 bases lay between the germline ends. Germline V gene data show CDR1 as SGHAT and CDR2 as FQNNGV.